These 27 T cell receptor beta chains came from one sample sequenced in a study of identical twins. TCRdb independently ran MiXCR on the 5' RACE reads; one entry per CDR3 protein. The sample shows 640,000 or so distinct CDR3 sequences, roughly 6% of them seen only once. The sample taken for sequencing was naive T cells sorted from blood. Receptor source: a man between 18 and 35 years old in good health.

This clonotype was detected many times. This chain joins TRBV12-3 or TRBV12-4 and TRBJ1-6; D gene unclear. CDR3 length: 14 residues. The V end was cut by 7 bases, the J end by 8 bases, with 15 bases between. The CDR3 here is CASNDNMGDSPLHF. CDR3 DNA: TGTGCCAGCAACGACAATATGGGCGATTCACCCCTCCACTTT.

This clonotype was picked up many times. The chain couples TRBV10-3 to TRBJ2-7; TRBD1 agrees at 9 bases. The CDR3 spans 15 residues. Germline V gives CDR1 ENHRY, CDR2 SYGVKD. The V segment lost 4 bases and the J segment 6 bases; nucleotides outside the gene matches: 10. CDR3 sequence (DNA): TGTGCCATCAGTGTGGCCGGGACAGGGTGGAGCGAGCAGTACTTC. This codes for CAISVAGTGWSEQYF.

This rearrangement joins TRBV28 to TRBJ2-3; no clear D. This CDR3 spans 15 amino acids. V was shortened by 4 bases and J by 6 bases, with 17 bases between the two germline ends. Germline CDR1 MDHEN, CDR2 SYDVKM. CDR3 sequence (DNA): TGTGCCAGCAGTTGGGCGGAAACAATAAGGGATACGCAGTATTTT. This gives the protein CASSWAETIRDTQYF.

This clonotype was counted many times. CDR3 amino acids: CASSLAGGTYEQYV. CDR3 DNA: TGTGCCAGCTCCCTAGCGGGAGGAACCTACGAGCAGTACGTC. V gene TRBV6-1 combines with J gene TRBJ2-7; TRBD2 aligns across 11 bases. CDR1 MNHNS and CDR2 SASEGT come from the germline V gene. The CDR3 loop spans 14 amino acids. The junction had 5 bases not matched to a gene; V was cut back by 8 bases and J by 2 bases.

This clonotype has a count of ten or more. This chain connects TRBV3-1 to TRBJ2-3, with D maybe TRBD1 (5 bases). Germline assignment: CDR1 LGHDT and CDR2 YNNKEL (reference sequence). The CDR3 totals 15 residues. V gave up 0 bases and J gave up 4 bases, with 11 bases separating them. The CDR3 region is CASSQDVARADTQYF. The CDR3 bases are TGTGCCAGCAGCCAAGACGTCGCCAGGGCAGATACGCAGTATTTT.

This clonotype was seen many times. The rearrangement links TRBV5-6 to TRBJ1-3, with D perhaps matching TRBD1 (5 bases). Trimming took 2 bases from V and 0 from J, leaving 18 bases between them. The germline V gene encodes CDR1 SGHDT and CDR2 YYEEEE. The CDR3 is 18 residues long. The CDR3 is CASSLGPIRTSSGNTIYF. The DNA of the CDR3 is TGTGCCAGCAGCTTAGGACCGATACGGACAAGCTCTGGAAACACCATATATTTT.

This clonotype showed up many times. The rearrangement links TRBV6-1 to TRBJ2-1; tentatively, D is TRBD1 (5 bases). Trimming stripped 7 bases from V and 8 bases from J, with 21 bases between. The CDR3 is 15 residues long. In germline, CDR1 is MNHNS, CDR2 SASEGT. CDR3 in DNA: TGTGCCAGCATAGGACACACCATTCAGATGGATGAGCAGTTCTTC. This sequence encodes CASIGHTIQMDEQFF.

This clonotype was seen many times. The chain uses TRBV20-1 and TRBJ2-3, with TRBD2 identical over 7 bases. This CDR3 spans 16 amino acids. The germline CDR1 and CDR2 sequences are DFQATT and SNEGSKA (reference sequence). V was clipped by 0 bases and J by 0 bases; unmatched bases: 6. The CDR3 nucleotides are TGCAGTGCTAGAGATCTGAGACTAGCTAGCACAGATACGCAGTATTTT. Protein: CSARDLRLASTDTQYF.

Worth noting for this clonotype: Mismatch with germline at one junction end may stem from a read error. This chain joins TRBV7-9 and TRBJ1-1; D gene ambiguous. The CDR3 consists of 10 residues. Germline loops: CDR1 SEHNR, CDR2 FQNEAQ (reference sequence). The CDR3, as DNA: TGTGCCTGCAGTACCACTGAAGCTTTCTTT. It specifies CACSTTEAFF. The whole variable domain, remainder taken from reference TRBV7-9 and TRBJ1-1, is DTGVSQNPRHKITKRGQNVTFRCDPISEHNRLYWYRQTLGQGPEFLTYFQNEAQLEKSRLLSDRFSAERPKGSFSTLEIQRTEQGDSAMYLCACSTTEAFFGQGTRLTVV.

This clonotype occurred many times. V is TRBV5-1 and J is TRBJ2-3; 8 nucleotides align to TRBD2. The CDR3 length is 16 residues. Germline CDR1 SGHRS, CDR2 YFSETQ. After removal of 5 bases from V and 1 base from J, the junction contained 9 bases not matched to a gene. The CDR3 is CASRRNWREGTDTQYF. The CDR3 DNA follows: TGCGCCAGCAGAAGAAACTGGCGGGAGGGCACAGATACGCAGTATTTT. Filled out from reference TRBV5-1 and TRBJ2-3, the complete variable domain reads KAGVTQTPRYLIKTRGQQVTLSCSPISGHRSVSWYQQTPGQGLQFLFEYFSETQRNKGNFPGRFSGRQFSNSRSEMNVSTLELGDSALYLCASRRNWREGTDTQYFGPGTRLTVL.

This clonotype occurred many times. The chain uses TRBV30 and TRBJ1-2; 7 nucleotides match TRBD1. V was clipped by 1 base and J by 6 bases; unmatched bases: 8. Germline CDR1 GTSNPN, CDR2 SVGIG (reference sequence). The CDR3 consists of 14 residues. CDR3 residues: CAWSGIRGQHGYTF. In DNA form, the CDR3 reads TGTGCCTGGAGTGGAATCCGGGGACAGCATGGCTACACCTTC.

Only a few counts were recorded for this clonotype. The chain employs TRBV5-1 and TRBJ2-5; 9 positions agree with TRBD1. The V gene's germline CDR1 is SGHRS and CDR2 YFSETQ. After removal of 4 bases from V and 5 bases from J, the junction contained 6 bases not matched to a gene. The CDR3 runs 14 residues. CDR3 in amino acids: CASSQGQGVETQYF. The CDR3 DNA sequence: TGCGCCAGCAGCCAGGGACAGGGTGTTGAGACCCAGTACTTC.

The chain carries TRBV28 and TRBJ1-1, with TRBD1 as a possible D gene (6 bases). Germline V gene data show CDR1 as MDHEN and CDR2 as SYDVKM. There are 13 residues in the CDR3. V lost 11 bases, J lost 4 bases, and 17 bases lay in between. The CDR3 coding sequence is TGTGCCTTGAGGGAGGGAGGGGGCACTGAAGCTTTCTTT. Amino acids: CALREGGGTEAFF.

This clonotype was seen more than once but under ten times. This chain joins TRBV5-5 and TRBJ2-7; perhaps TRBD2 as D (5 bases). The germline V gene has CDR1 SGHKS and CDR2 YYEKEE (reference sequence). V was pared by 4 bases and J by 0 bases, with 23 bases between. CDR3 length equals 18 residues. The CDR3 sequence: CASSPEVWARLDSYEQYV. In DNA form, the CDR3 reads TGTGCCAGCAGCCCGGAGGTTTGGGCGCGGCTCGACTCCTACGAGCAGTACGTC.

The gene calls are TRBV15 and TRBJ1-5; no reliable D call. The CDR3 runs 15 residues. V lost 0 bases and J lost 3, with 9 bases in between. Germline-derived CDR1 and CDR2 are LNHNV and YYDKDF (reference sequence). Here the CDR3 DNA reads TGTGCCACCAGCAGAGATGGTAGGGACAATCAGCCCCAGCATTTT. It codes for CATSRDGRDNQPQHF.

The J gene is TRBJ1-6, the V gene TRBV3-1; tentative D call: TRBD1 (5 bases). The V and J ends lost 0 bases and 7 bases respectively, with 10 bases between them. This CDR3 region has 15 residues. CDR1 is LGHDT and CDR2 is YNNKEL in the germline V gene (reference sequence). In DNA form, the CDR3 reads TGTGCCAGCAGCCAAGATGGGGGGACCAATTCACCCCTCCACTTT. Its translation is CASSQDGGTNSPLHF.

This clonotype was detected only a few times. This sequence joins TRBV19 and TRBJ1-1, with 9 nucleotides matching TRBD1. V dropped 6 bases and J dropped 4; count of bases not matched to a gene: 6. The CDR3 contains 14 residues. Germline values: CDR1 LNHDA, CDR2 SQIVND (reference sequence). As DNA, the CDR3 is TGTGCCAGTAGCCCCGGGACAGGGTTCACTGAAGCTTTCTTT. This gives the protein CASSPGTGFTEAFF.

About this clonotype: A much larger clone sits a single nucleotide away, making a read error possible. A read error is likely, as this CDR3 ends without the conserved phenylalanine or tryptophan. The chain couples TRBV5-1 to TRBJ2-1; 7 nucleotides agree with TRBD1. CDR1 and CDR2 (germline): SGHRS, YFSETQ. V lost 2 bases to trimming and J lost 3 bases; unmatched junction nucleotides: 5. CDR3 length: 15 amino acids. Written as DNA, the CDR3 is TGCGCCAGCAGCTTATTGACAGGGAGCTACAATGAGCAGTTCTAC. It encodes CASSLLTGSYNEQFY.

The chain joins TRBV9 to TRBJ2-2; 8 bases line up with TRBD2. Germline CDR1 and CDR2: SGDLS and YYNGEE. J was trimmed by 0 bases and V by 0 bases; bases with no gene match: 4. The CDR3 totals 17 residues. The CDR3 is CASSVVGAGANTGELFF. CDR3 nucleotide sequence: TGTGCCAGCAGCGTAGTAGGAGCGGGGGCGAACACCGGGGAGCTGTTTTTT.

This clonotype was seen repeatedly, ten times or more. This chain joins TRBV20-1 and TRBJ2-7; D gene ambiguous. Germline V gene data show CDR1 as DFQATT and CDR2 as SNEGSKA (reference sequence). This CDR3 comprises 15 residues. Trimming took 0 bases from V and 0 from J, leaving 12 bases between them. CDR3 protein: CSARDLTRNSYEQYF. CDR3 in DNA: TGCAGTGCTAGAGATCTTACCCGAAACTCCTACGAGCAGTACTTC.

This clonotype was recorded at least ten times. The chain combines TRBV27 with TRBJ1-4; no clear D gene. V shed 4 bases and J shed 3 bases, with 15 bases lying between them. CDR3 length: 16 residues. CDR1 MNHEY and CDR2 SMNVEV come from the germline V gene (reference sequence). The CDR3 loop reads CASSSFSREPNEKLFF. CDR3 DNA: TGTGCCAGCAGTTCCTTCTCCCGGGAACCTAATGAAAAACTGTTTTTT.

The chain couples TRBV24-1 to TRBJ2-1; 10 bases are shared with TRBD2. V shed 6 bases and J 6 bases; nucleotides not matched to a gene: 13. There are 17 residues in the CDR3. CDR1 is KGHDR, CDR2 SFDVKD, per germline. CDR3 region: CATSRYGLAEKSNEQFF. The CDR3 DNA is TGTGCCACCAGTCGCTACGGACTAGCGGAGAAGAGCAATGAGCAGTTCTTC.

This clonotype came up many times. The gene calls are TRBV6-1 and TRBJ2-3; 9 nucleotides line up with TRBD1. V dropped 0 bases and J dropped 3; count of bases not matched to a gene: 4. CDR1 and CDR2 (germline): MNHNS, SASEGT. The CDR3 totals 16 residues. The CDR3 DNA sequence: TGTGCCAGCAGTGAAGCATCCGGGACAGGGACAGATACGCAGTATTTT. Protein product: CASSEASGTGTDTQYF.

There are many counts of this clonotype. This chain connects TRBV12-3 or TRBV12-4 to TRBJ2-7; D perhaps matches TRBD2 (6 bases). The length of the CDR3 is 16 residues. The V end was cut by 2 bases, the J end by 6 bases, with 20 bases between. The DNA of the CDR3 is TGTGCCAGCAGTTTAACTCCGGGACCGCGGGGAGTCGAGCAGTACTTC. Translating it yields CASSLTPGPRGVEQYF.

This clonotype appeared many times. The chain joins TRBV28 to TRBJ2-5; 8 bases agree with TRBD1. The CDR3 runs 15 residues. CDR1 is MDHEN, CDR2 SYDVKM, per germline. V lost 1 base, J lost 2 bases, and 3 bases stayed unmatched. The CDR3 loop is CASSLSGTGQETQYF. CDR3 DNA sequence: TGTGCCAGCAGTTTATCGGGGACAGGACAAGAGACCCAGTACTTC.

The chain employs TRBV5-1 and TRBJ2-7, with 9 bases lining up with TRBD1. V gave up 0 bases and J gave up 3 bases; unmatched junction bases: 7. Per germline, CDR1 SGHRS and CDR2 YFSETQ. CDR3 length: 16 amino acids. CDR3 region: CASSLGGTGLNYEQYF. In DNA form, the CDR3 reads TGCGCCAGCAGCTTGGGCGGGACAGGGCTTAACTACGAGCAGTACTTC.

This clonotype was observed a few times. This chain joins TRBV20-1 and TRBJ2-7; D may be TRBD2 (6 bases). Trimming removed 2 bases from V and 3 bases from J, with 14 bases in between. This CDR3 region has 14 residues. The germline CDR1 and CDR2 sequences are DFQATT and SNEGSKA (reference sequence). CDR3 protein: CSARSRTINYEQYF. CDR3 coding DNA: TGCAGTGCTAGATCTCGGACTATTAACTACGAGCAGTACTTC.